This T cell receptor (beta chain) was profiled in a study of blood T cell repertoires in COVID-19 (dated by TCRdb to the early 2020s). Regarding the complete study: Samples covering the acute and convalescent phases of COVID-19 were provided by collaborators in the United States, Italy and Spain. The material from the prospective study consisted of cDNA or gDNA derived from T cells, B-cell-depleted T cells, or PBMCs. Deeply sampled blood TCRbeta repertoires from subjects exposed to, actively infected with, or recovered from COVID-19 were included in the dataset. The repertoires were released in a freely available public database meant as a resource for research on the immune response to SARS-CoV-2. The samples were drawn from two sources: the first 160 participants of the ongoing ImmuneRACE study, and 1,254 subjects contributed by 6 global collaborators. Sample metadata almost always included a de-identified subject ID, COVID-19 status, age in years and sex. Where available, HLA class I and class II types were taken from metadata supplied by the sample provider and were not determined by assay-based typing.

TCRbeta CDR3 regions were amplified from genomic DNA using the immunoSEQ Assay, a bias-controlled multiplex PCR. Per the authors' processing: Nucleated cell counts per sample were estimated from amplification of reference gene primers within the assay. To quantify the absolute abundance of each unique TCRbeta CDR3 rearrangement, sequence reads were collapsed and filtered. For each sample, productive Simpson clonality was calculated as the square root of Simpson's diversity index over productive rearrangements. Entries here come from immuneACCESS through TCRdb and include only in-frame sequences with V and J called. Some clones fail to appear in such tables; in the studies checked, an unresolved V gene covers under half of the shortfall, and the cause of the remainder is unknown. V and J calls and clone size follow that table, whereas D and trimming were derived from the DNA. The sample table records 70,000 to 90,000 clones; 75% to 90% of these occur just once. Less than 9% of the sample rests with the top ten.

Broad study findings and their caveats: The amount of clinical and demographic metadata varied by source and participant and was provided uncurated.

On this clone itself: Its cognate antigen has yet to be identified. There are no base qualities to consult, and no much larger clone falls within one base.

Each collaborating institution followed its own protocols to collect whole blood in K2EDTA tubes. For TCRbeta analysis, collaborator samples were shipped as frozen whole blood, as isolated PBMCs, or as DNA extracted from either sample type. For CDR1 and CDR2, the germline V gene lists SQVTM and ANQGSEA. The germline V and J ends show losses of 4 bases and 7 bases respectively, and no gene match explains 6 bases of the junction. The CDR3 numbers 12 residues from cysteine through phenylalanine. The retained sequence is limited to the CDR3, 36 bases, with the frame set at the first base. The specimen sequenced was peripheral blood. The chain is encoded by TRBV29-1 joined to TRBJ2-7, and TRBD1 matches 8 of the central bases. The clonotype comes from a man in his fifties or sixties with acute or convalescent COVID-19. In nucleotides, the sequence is TGCAGCGTTGCGCAGGGGGCAGGTGAGCAGTACTTC. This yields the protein CSVAQGAGEQYF.